This T cell receptor (beta chain) is drawn from a study of graft-versus-host responses after intestinal transplantation. Deletions cut 2 bases from V and 9 bases from J, with 12 bases between. This CDR3 region has 13 residues. Germline lookup yields CDR1 SGHVS and CDR2 FNYEAQ. Assay used: immunoSEQ multiplex PCR; TCRdb lists only in-frame clones, some missing. Of 90,000 to 95,000 clones listed, about 93% are singletons. This clone was detected once. Its cognate antigen is unknown. The chain uses TRBV7-6 and TRBJ2-3; D unresolved. This TCR came from a human donor who received an intestinal transplant. Sequencing used unstimulated CD8+ T cells sorted from spleen or lymph node cells, obtained before intestinal transplant. CDR3 amino acids: CASSLNPSSTQYF. As DNA, the CDR3 is TGTGCCAGCAGCTTAAATCCTTCGTCGACGCAGTATTTT.